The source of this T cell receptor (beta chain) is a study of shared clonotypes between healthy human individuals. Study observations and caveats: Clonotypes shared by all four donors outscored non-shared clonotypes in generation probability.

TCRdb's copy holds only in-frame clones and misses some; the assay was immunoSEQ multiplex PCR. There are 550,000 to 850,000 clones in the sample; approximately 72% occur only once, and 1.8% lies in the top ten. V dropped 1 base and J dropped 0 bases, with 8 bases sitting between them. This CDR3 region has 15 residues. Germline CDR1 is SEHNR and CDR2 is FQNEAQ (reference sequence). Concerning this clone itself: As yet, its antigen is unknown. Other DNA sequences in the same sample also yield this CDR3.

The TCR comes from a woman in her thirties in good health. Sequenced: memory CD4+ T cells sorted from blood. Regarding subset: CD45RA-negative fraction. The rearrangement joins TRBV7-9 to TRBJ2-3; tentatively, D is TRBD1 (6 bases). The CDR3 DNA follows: TGTGCCAGCAGCTTAGGGACAGCTAGCACAGATACGCAGTATTTT. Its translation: CASSLGTASTDTQYF. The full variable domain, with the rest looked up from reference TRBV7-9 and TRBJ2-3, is DTGVSQNPRHKITKRGQNVTFRCDPISEHNRLYWYRQTLGQGPEFLTYFQNEAQLEKSRLLSDRFSAERPKGSFSTLEIQRTEQGDSAMYLCASSLGTASTDTQYFGPGTRLTVL.